This note documents a single T cell receptor (beta chain) sequence. Its antigen target is currently unknown. Receptor amplification or capture employed 5' RACE. Each TCR library was prepared from about 4,000 ng of total RNA. For each sample, cDNA synthesis with SMARTScribe reverse transcriptase was split into eight separate reactions. During cDNA synthesis, unique molecular identifiers containing a 6-nucleotide sample barcode were introduced by template switching. Amplification of TCRalpha and TCRbeta cDNA involved two nested PCRs of roughly 17 and 9 cycles, and each PCR was followed by bead purification. Before amplification, the cDNA was treated with uracil DNA-glycosylase and purified using the QIAquick PCR purification kit. In the second PCR, Illumina TruSeq-compatible adapters and sample-specific barcodes were added. TapeStation and Qubit were used to check library quality and concentration, and 4 to 6.5 ng of each library went into the pool. The pooled libraries were sequenced with 2 x 100 bp reads and custom sequencing primers on an Illumina HiSeq2500 single-index Rapid Run. On the study's bioinformatics: UMI-based consensus assembly with MiGEC version 1.2.6 was used to correct PCR and sequencing errors. MiXCR version 2.1.1 was used for V(D)J alignment, clonotype assembly and CDR3 extraction. Gene usage, clonotype sharing and MAIT/NKT TCR abundance were normalised by analysing the top 1000, 10 000 and 20 000 clonotypes per sample. Diversity was computed as the inverse Simpson index with the vegan R package after downsampling to 27 000 UMIs. Paired Mann-Whitney U tests were applied to discordant twin pairs, with Benjamini-Hochberg correction for multiple testing. After reprocessing by TCRdb, each CDR3 protein sequence is one entry, and no DNA is given. The V and J calls were not made by the authors but by TCRdb's processing. The sample table holds 88,000 or so distinct CDR3 sequences. The ten largest clones represent less than 8% of the sample.

A roughly 2.7 ml peripheral blood sample was drawn into PAXgene tubes per donor and stored at -80°C. Without T cell sorting, total RNA was isolated from whole blood using the PAXgene blood miRNA kit on an automated QIAcube. Peripheral blood from monozygotic twin pairs concordant or discordant for inflammatory bowel disease was subjected to deep TCRalpha and TCRbeta repertoire profiling with unique molecular barcoding. Smoking habits were recorded for all twin pairs, with individuals classified as current, former or never smokers. This sample is drawn from a study of monozygotic twins with inflammatory bowel disease (dated by TCRdb to about 2019). Regarding the complete study: A total of some 30 monozygotic twin pairs were included in the full study, comprising nine German pairs (four IBD-concordant, five IBD-discordant) and 19 IBD-discordant Danish pairs. The search for disease-associated traits relied mainly on comparing IBD patients with their genetically identical healthy co-twins within discordant pairs. Each individual had, on average, about 151 000 unique TCRalpha sequences and 181 000 unique TCRbeta sequences available for analysis.

Study-wide findings and limitations: Measured by the inverse Simpson index, TCRbeta repertoire diversity was lower in IBD patients than in their healthy co-twins. No single strong signal or clonotype linked to IBD turned up in the results, so the idea that one exists was not supported. Because patients were on differing immunosuppressive treatments, the repertoires may have picked up extra background noise and inter-individual variability. Different T cell subtypes could not be distinguished in the analysis. IBD patients shared fewer clonotypes with other individuals than healthy twins did, most markedly in patients showing signs of disease activity. No difference in repertoire similarity was observed between concordant and discordant twins, possibly owing to limited statistical power.

Reading from cysteine to phenylalanine, the CDR3 counts 14 amino acids. Only the protein is on record. This receptor was taken from a human donor with ulcerative colitis or Crohn's disease, or a healthy co-twin of an affected twin (not recorded which). The sequence is built from TRBV12-3 or TRBV12-4 and TRBJ1-5. The sequencing input was blood. This receptor has the CDR3 CASSSTVGLQPQHF.